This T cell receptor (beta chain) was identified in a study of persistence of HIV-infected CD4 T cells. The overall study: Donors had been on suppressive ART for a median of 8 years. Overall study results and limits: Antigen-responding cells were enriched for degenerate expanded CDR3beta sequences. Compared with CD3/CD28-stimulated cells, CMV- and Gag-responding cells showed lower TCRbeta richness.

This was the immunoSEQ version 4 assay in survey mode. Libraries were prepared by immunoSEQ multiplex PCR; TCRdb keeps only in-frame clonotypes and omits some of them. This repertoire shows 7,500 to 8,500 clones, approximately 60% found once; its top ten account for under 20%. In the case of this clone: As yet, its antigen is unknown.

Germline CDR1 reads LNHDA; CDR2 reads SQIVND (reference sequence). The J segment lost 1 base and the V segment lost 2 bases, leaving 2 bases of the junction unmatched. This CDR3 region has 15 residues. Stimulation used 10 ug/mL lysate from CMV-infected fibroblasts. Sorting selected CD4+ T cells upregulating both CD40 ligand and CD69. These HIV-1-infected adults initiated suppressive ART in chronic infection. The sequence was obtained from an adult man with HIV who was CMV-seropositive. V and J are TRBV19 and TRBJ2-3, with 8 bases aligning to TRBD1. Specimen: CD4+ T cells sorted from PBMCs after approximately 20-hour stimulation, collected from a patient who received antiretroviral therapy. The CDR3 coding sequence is TGTGCCAGTAGTATACCGGGACAGGGCACAGATACGCAGTATTTT. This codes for CASSIPGQGTDTQYF. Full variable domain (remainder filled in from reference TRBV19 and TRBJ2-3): DGGITQSPKYLFRKEGQNVTLSCEQNLNHDAMYWYRQDPGQGLRLIYYSQIVNDFQKGDIAEGYSVSREKKESFPLTVTSAQKNPTAFYLCASSIPGQGTDTQYFGPGTRLTVL.